The 25 T cell receptor beta chains below come from one sample, sequenced in a study of T cell changes during pregnancy in multiple sclerosis (dated by TCRdb to 2018 to 2020). Library generation was performed with the immunoSEQ multiplex PCR assay. TCRdb took over this immuneACCESS table, retaining in-frame rearrangements with V and J assigned. Such tables are incomplete; in checked studies, under half of the missing clones stem from an unresolved V gene, and the remainder is unexplained. The sample yields 70,000 to 95,000 clones; under 95% were counted once. The ten largest clones take up 2.5% to 3% of the sample. The sample here was peripheral blood, taken after pregnancy. The receptor set was obtained from a female donor in good health, enrolled as a control in a pregnancy study.

This clone occurred once. The chain combines TRBV6-5 with TRBJ1-2; 7 bases map to TRBD1. J gave up 6 bases and V 6 bases, and 13 bases lay outside the gene matches. Germline V lookup: CDR1 MNHEY, CDR2 SVGAGI. The CDR3 is 15 amino acids. This chain's CDR3 is CASRMTGRIGDGYTF. CDR3 DNA: TGTGCCAGCAGGATGACAGGGCGAATCGGCGATGGCTACACCTTC.

The genes are TRBV19 and TRBJ2-7, with 9 bases lining up with TRBD1. Trimming took 5 bases from V and 2 from J; bases not matched to a gene: 7. Germline-derived CDR1 and CDR2 are LNHDA and SQIVND (reference sequence). The CDR3 is 15 residues long. In DNA form, the CDR3 reads TGTGCCAGTAGTCTCACCCGGACAGGGGCCTACGAGCAGTACTTC. This sequence encodes CASSLTRTGAYEQYF.

This rearrangement joins TRBV7-9 to TRBJ2-5; D ambiguous. The CDR3 totals 15 residues. The germline V and J ends were trimmed by 4 bases and 0 bases, with 12 bases remaining between them. Germline assignment: CDR1 SEHNR and CDR2 FQNEAQ (reference sequence). The DNA of the CDR3 is TGTGCCAGCAGCTCACCCCGACAATACCAAGAGACCCAGTACTTC. Translated, it gives CASSSPRQYQETQYF.

The J gene is TRBJ1-1, the V gene TRBV29-1; D gene uncertain. Trimming shortened V by 4 bases and J by 8 bases, and 14 bases separated the two germline ends. Germline CDR1 and CDR2: SQVTM and ANQGSEA. The CDR3 sequence is 12 residues long. The CDR3 region is CSVGLGPTEAFF. The CDR3 DNA reads TGCAGCGTTGGTTTGGGCCCAACCGAAGCTTTCTTT.

CDR3 region: CASSEGLGASTDTQYF. CDR3 nucleotide sequence: TGCGCCAGCAGCGAGGGCCTAGGAGCGTCCACAGATACGCAGTATTTT. The chain has TRBV5-1 and TRBJ2-3, with D possibly TRBD2 on 5 matching bases. V lost 4 bases, J lost 2 bases, and 17 bases lay in between. CDR3 size: 16 residues. Germline loops: CDR1 SGHRS, CDR2 YFSETQ.

The chain combines TRBV4-1 with TRBJ2-7; 9 bases are a match to TRBD2. The germline gives CDR1 MGHRA, CDR2 YSYEKL. The length of the CDR3 is 17 residues. Trimming took 0 bases from V and 3 from J; bases not matched to a gene: 9. The CDR3 reads CASSQDIGSSGDYEQYF. CDR3 DNA: TGCGCCAGCAGCCAAGATATTGGATCTAGCGGGGACTACGAGCAGTACTTC.

The J gene is TRBJ2-2, the V gene TRBV6-1, with 8 bases aligning to TRBD1. The CDR3 runs 17 residues. J was trimmed by 6 bases and V by 0 bases; bases with no gene match: 9. Germline V gene sequence: CDR1 MNHNS, CDR2 SASEGT. The CDR3 protein is CASSEAGGDRIPGELFF. As DNA, the CDR3 is TGTGCCAGCAGTGAAGCGGGCGGGGACAGGATCCCCGGGGAGCTGTTTTTT.

CDR3 in DNA: TGTGCCAGCAGCTTAGGCAGCGGGGGGACTCATCAAGAGACCCAGTACTTC. The encoded protein is CASSLGSGGTHQETQYF. The chain uses TRBV7-9 and TRBJ2-5; 9 bases align to TRBD2. CDR1 SEHNR and CDR2 FQNEAQ come from the germline V gene (reference sequence). The CDR3 sequence is 17 residues long. V shed 1 base, J shed 2 bases, and the junction held 8 bases outside the gene matches.

The chain is built from TRBV4-3 and TRBJ1-2; tentatively, D is TRBD1 (5 bases). The CDR3 consists of 16 residues. The V gene lost 0 bases and the J gene lost 4 bases, with 15 bases spanning the gap. CDR1 is LGHNA, CDR2 YSLEER, per germline. This chain's CDR3 is CASSQDDLGEIYGYTF. DNA for the CDR3: TGCGCCAGCAGCCAAGATGATCTAGGGGAAATCTATGGCTACACCTTC.

V is TRBV11-3 and J is TRBJ2-7; 9 bases fit TRBD1. CDR1 is SGHNT and CDR2 is YENEEA in the germline V gene. V shed 0 bases, J shed 5 bases, and the junction held 17 bases outside the gene matches. The CDR3 contains 19 residues. CDR3 sequence (DNA): TGTGCCAGCAGCTTAGACCTTAAAGGGTGGGGACAGGGTGGCCACGAGCAGTACTTC. Translation gives CASSLDLKGWGQGGHEQYF.

The rearrangement joins TRBV7-9 to TRBJ1-1, with TRBD1 matching over 9 bases. CDR3 length: 15 residues. The V gene end was trimmed by 2 bases and the J gene end by 0 bases; junction bases not matched to a gene: 1. Per germline, CDR1 SEHNR and CDR2 FQNEAQ (reference sequence). The CDR3 DNA follows: TGTGCCAGCAGCTTAAGACAGGGGGTGAACACTGAAGCTTTCTTT. Residues: CASSLRQGVNTEAFF. Full variable domain (rest looked up from reference TRBV7-9 and TRBJ1-1): DTGVSQNPRHKITKRGQNVTFRCDPISEHNRLYWYRQTLGQGPEFLTYFQNEAQLEKSRLLSDRFSAERPKGSFSTLEIQRTEQGDSAMYLCASSLRQGVNTEAFFGQGTRLTVV.

The chain has TRBV2 and TRBJ2-7; D is ambiguous. V was shortened by 3 bases and J by 3 bases, with 9 bases between the two germline ends. This CDR3 comprises 13 residues. Germline V gene lookup returns CDR1 SNHLY and CDR2 FYNNEI. CDR3 region: CASSEGLFYEQYF. CDR3 nucleotide sequence: TGTGCCAGCAGTGAGGGCCTCTTCTACGAGCAGTACTTC.

The V and J genes are TRBV4-2 and TRBJ2-7; tentatively, D is TRBD2 (6 bases). This CDR3 is built from 15 residues. From germline, CDR1 is LGHNA and CDR2 YNFKEQ. Deletions cut 0 bases from V and 3 bases from J, with 12 bases between. The CDR3 here is CASSQEALALYEQYF. CDR3 nucleotides: TGTGCCAGCAGCCAAGAGGCGCTAGCGCTCTACGAGCAGTACTTC.

The chain is built from TRBV12-5 and TRBJ2-3; TRBD2 agrees at 7 bases. The V gene end was trimmed by 6 bases and the J gene end by 0 bases; junction bases not matched to a gene: 6. This CDR3 has 15 amino acids. The germline V gene has CDR1 LGHNT and CDR2 FRNRAP. In DNA, the CDR3 is TGTGCTAGTGGGGGGGGGAGCATTAGCACAGATACGCAGTATTTT. The encoded protein is CASGGGSISTDTQYF.

The rearrangement joins TRBV20-1 to TRBJ2-7; 8 bases map to TRBD1. The CDR3 loop spans 11 amino acids. Germline values: CDR1 DFQATT, CDR2 SNEGSKA (reference sequence). V gave up 4 bases and J gave up 5 bases; unmatched junction bases: 1. Written as DNA, the CDR3 is TGCAGTGCTAAGGACAGGGACGAGCAGTACTTC. Protein: CSAKDRDEQYF.

The chain employs TRBV7-3 and TRBJ2-1, with 8 bases identical to TRBD2. The germline V gene has CDR1 SGHTA and CDR2 FQGTGA. J gave up 4 bases and V 6 bases, and 5 bases lay outside the gene matches. The CDR3 sequence is 14 residues long. As DNA, the CDR3 is TGTGCCAGCAGGAGCGGGGGAGATTACAATGAGCAGTTCTTC. It yields the protein CASRSGGDYNEQFF.

The count of this clone is one. The DNA of the CDR3 is TGTGCCAGCTCACCATTCGCGATGACGGGGAACTCCTACGAGCAGTACTTC. Its translation is CASSPFAMTGNSYEQYF. The chain is built from TRBV18 and TRBJ2-7; weak D call: TRBD2 (5 bases). V was cut by 2 bases and J by 0 bases, with 17 bases left in between. Germline-derived CDR1 and CDR2 are KGHSH and LQKENI. The CDR3 is 17 amino acids. The full variable domain, completed using reference TRBV18 and TRBJ2-7, is NAGVMQNPRHLVRRRGQEARLRCSPMKGHSHVYWYRQLPEEGLKFMVYLQKENIIDESGMPKERFSAEFPKEGPSILRIQQVVRGDSAAYFCASSPFAMTGNSYEQYFGPGTRLTVT.

The CDR3 nucleotides read TGTGCCAGCAGCGATCCTAGAGGTCCGTACGAGCAGTACTTC. Translating it yields CASSDPRGPYEQYF. This rearrangement joins TRBV11-2 to TRBJ2-7; D is undetermined. The CDR3 is 14 amino acids. Germline CDR1 is SGHAT and CDR2 is FQNNGV. V gave up 5 bases and J gave up 4 bases, with 15 bases separating them.

This sequence joins TRBV28 and TRBJ2-1; 7 bases are a match to TRBD1. J gave up 5 bases and V 6 bases, and 4 bases lay outside the gene matches. Looked up from germline, CDR1 is MDHEN and CDR2 is SYDVKM. There are 13 residues in the CDR3. The CDR3 loop reads CASSPGGDNEQFF. DNA of the CDR3: TGTGCCAGCAGCCCAGGGGGTGACAATGAGCAGTTCTTC.

The chain couples TRBV7-3 to TRBJ2-1; the match to TRBD2 covers 13 bases. Per germline, CDR1 SGHTA and CDR2 FQGTGA. The CDR3 length is 15 residues. The V and J ends lost 5 bases and 9 bases, in that order; junction bases with no gene match: 7. CDR3 residues: CASSTTSGGASEQFF. The CDR3 region has the DNA TGTGCCAGCAGCACTACTAGCGGGGGGGCCTCTGAGCAGTTCTTC.

V is TRBV7-9 and J is TRBJ2-1, with D possibly being TRBD2 (6 bases). This CDR3 is 16 amino acids long. V shed 1 base and J shed 0 bases, with 10 bases lying between them. CDR1 and CDR2 (germline): SEHNR, FQNEAQ (reference sequence). The CDR3 DNA is TGTGCCAGCAGCTTAGGGCGCGGGATCTCCTACAATGAGCAGTTCTTC. Its translation: CASSLGRGISYNEQFF.

J is TRBJ1-1 and V is TRBV7-9; 7 nucleotides align to TRBD1. CDR3 length: 15 amino acids. Germline lookup yields CDR1 SEHNR and CDR2 FQNEAQ (reference sequence). The V gene end was trimmed by 4 bases and the J gene end by 2 bases; junction bases not matched to a gene: 7. The CDR3 here is CASSSSTGPNTEAFF. DNA of the CDR3: TGTGCCAGCAGCTCCTCGACAGGGCCCAACACTGAAGCTTTCTTT.

The rearrangement links TRBV7-3 to TRBJ2-2, with TRBD1 identical over 7 bases. Per germline, CDR1 SGHTA and CDR2 FQGTGA. The junction had 9 bases not matched to a gene; V was cut back by 4 bases and J by 7 bases. The CDR3 length is 15 residues. CDR3 in DNA: TGTGCCAGCAGCTCCCACCCGACAGGGATCGGGGAGCTGTTTTTT. The encoded protein is CASSSHPTGIGELFF.

The chain carries TRBV18 and TRBJ1-2; the D is unclear. The germline V and J ends were trimmed by 1 base and 5 bases, with 11 bases remaining between them. Germline CDR1 KGHSH, CDR2 LQKENI. This CDR3 is 14 amino acids long. The CDR3 loop reads CASSPRGDTYGYTF. The CDR3 nucleotides are TGTGCCAGCTCACCACGGGGAGATACTTATGGCTACACCTTC.

The rearrangement joins TRBV5-1 to TRBJ2-4; D perhaps matches TRBD1 (5 bases). The CDR3 consists of 15 residues. From germline, CDR1 is SGHRS and CDR2 YFSETQ. V lost 1 base and J lost 1, with 9 bases in between. The CDR3 region has the DNA TGCGCCAGCAGCTTGTTGACAGATGCCAAAAACATTCAGTACTTC. Translation: CASSLLTDAKNIQYF.